These T cell receptor beta chains were read from a single sample in a study of T-cell memory formation after mild COVID-19. MiXCR was run by TCRdb on the 5' RACE reads, yielding one entry per CDR3 protein. The sample has about 310,000 distinct CDR3 sequences, approximately 19% seen once. Sequencing was performed on PBMCs or a T cell subset sorted from them (not recorded which). The receptors stem from a man younger than 35 who had mild COVID-19 (a few samples of this study predate the infection). Cell type and time point are not known. Each CDR3 is given with its conserved first and last residue. A D gene is named only where the DNA matches it firmly. Not all rows give a size; the values are once, few, many and, for expanded clones, a class.

>TRBJ2-1|few|TRBD2|TRBV12-3/TRBV12-4
CASSFTSGGAYNEQFF
TGTGCCAGCAGTTTCACTAGCGGGGGAGCTTACAATGAGCAGTTCTTC
>TRBJ1-1|once|TRBD1|TRBV19
CASSPRTGGEEAFF
TGTGCCAGTAGTCCCCGGACAGGGGGCGAAGAAGCTTTCTTT
>TRBJ2-3|.|TRBD1|TRBV7-6
CASSFWTGGTDTQYF
TGTGCCAGCAGCTTTTGGACAGGGGGCACAGATACGCAGTATTTT
>TRBJ2-5|few|.|TRBV5-1
CASRTGPQETQYF
TGCGCCAGCAGGACAGGACCTCAAGAGACCCAGTACTTC
>TRBJ1-6|.|.|TRBV27
CASRPNEGGPPHF
TGTGCCAGCAGACCCAACGAAGGGGGTCCCCCCCACTTT
>TRBJ1-3|.|.|TRBV11-2
CASRRVSTGNTIYF
TGTGCCAGCCGTCGGGTGTCGACTGGAAACACCATATATTTT
>TRBJ1-2|.|TRBD1|TRBV7-9
CASSPFVDRDYGYTF
TGTGCCAGCAGCCCTTTTGTCGACAGGGACTATGGCTACACCTTC
>TRBJ1-1|.|.|TRBV7-2
CASSPQTGLNTEAFF
TGTGCCAGCAGCCCACAGACAGGATTGAACACTGAAGCTTTCTTT
>TRBJ1-1|.|.|TRBV7-2
CASSLQNRDPGSFF
TGTGCCAGCAGCCTACAAAACAGGGACCCTGGAAGCTTCTTT
>TRBJ2-4|.|.|TRBV12-3/TRBV12-4
CASGRVKNIQYF
TGTGCCAGCGGCAGGGTCAAAAACATTCAGTACTTC
>TRBJ1-2|few|.|TRBV20-1
CSARAGILYGYTF
TGCAGTGCTAGAGCGGGGATTTTATATGGCTACACCTTC
>TRBJ1-4|.|.|TRBV18
CASSPRDEKLFF
TGTGCCAGCTCACCACGGGATGAAAAACTGTTTTTT
>TRBJ1-5|few|TRBD1|TRBV3-1
CASSQEPGQGYQPQHF
TGTGCCAGCAGCCAGGAGCCGGGACAGGGATATCAGCCCCAGCATTTT
>TRBJ2-5|few|TRBD2|TRBV7-9
CASSSGLAGAQETQYF
TGTGCCAGCAGCTCCGGACTAGCGGGGGCCCAAGAGACCCAGTACTTC
>TRBJ2-7|few|.|TRBV6-5
CAAASRYEQYF
TGTGCCGCAGCGAGCCGCTACGAGCAGTACTTC
>TRBJ1-1|many|.|TRBV30
CAWSLQVEAFF
TGTGCCTGGAGTCTGCAGGTTGAAGCTTTCTTT
>TRBJ2-5|many|TRBD1|TRBV29-1
CSVAGTGSETQYF
TGCAGCGTTGCGGGGACAGGGTCAGAGACCCAGTACTTC
>TRBJ2-2|.|.|TRBV18
CASSQVTSGAGELFF
TGTGCCAGCTCACAAGTGACTTCGGGGGCCGGGGAGCTGTTTTTT
>TRBJ2-3|few|TRBD1|TRBV9
CASSPGGQGARDTQYF
TGTGCCAGCAGCCCCGGAGGACAGGGGGCAAGAGATACGCAGTATTTT
>TRBJ2-5|.|TRBD2|TRBV6-5
CASSGLGRGGQETQYF
TGTGCCAGCAGTGGCCTCGGGCGGGGGGGGCAAGAGACCCAGTACTTC
>TRBJ2-5|.|.|TRBV29-1
CSVDSLETQYF
TGCAGCGTCGACAGTCTCGAGACCCAGTACTTC
>TRBJ2-1|few|.|TRBV3-1
CASSLSSLAYNEQFF
TGTGCCAGCAGCTTAAGCAGTCTCGCCTACAATGAGCAGTTCTTC
>TRBJ2-2|.|.|TRBV7-6
CASSWGESTGELFF
TGTGCCAGCTCTTGGGGGGAGAGCACCGGGGAGCTGTTTTTT
>TRBJ2-5|.|.|TRBV21-1
CASSCYGQQETQYF
TGTGCCAGCAGTTGTTACGGACAGCAAGAGACCCAGTACTTC
>TRBJ2-5|.|.|TRBV7-2
CASSSSQVETQYF
TGTGCCAGCAGCTCCTCCCAAGTAGAGACCCAGTACTTC
>TRBJ2-2|many|.|TRBV5-6
CASSPLGANTGELFF
TGTGCCAGCAGCCCCTTGGGTGCGAACACCGGGGAGCTGTTTTTT
>TRBJ1-1|few|.|TRBV6-4
CASSTGGNTEAFF
TGTGCCAGCAGCACCGGGGGGAACACTGAAGCTTTCTTT
>TRBJ2-2|few|TRBD2|TRBV25-1
CASSSAGGATGELFF
TGTGCCAGCAGTTCCGCCGGGGGGGCGACCGGGGAGCTGTTTTTT
>TRBJ2-7|.|TRBD2|TRBV7-2
CASSSMPVTSGSYEQYF
TGTGCCAGCAGCTCAATGCCGGTGACTAGCGGCTCCTACGAGCAGTACTTC
>TRBJ1-5|.|.|TRBV2
CASSEASKGYQPQHF
TGTGCCAGCAGTGAAGCATCAAAGGGTTATCAGCCCCAGCATTTT
>TRBJ1-4|.|.|TRBV20-1
CSARRGSEKLFF
TGCAGTGCTAGACGGGGGAGTGAAAAACTGTTTTTT
>TRBJ2-1|.|TRBD1|TRBV4-1
CASSQPDRVEQFF
TGCGCCAGCAGCCAACCGGACAGGGTTGAGCAGTTCTTC
>TRBJ2-5|few|.|TRBV3-1
CASSRNGETQYF
TGTGCCAGCAGCCGAAATGGGGAGACCCAGTACTTC
>TRBJ2-1|few|.|TRBV6-6
CASSSRGEGNEQFF
TGTGCCAGCAGTTCGAGGGGGGAAGGGAATGAGCAGTTCTTC
>TRBJ1-6|.|TRBD1|TRBV10-3
CAISDSGGGADDSPLHF
TGTGCCATCAGTGATAGTGGAGGGGGCGCCGACGATTCACCCCTCCACTTT
>TRBJ1-2|.|TRBD1|TRBV7-3
CASSSQTGQGYTF
TGTGCCAGCAGCTCCCAGACAGGGCAGGGCTACACCTTC
>TRBJ1-2|few|.|TRBV7-2
CASSLIGGSNFYGYTF
TGTGCCAGCAGCTTAATTGGTGGGTCGAACTTCTATGGCTACACCTTC
>TRBJ1-1|few|.|TRBV7-2
CASSLRGRYEAFF
TGTGCCAGCAGCTTACGGGGTCGGTATGAAGCTTTCTTT
>TRBJ1-5|.|.|TRBV5-6
CASSLAGGFDQPQHF
TGTGCCAGCAGCTTGGCGGGGGGGTTCGATCAGCCCCAGCATTTT
>TRBJ2-2|.|.|TRBV7-9
CASSSGRPAGELFF
TGTGCCAGCAGCTCCGGCCGCCCGGCCGGGGAGCTGTTTTTT
>TRBJ2-2|few|TRBD2|TRBV10-3
CAISAPRLADNTGELFF
TGTGCCATCAGTGCGCCTCGACTAGCGGACAACACCGGGGAGCTGTTTTTT
>TRBJ1-1|few|.|TRBV12-3/TRBV12-4
CASSPQGLNTEAFF
TGTGCCAGCAGCCCCCAGGGATTGAACACTGAAGCTTTCTTT
>TRBJ1-1|few|.|TRBV4-1
CASSQAVGRGAFF
TGCGCCAGCAGCCAAGCTGTGGGGCGCGGGGCTTTCTTT
>TRBJ2-5|.|.|TRBV6-1
CASSNQEFGRRSGEKTQYF
TGTGCCAGCAGTAACCAGGAATTTGGACGACGCTCGGGAGAGAAGACCCAGTACTTC
>TRBJ1-1|few|.|TRBV7-2
CASSPLAREDIAFF
TGTGCCAGCAGCCCGTTAGCGAGGGAAGATATAGCTTTCTTT
>TRBJ2-1|few|.|TRBV7-9
CASSLGFDGEFF
TGTGCCAGCAGCTTGGGATTCGATGGGGAGTTCTTC
>TRBJ2-2|.|.|TRBV11-1
CASSLGRGEETGELFF
TGTGCCAGCAGCTTAGGGCGGGGAGAAGAGACCGGGGAGCTGTTTTTT